This T cell receptor beta chain was found in a study of blood T cell repertoires in COVID-19. Study-level information: COVID-19 samples from acute and convalescent phases originated in the United States, Italy and Spain.

Generated by immunoSEQ multiplex PCR, the TCRdb table keeps only in-frame clones and is missing some. The sample has roughly 400,000 clones, roughly 91% seen once. Those enrolled, adults aged 18 to 89 years, came from roughly 23 US areas. Cohort assignment relied on participant-reported clinical history. Cohort 3 recovered donors had two negative PCRs, clearance, or symptom resolution. CDR1 is SGHRS and CDR2 is YFSETQ in the germline V gene. This CDR3 region has 17 residues. The germline V and J ends were trimmed by 0 bases and 7 bases, with 23 bases remaining between them. The gene calls are TRBV5-1 and TRBJ2-7; D call uncertain. Sequencing was carried out using PBMCs or T cells enriched from blood (not recorded which). The receptor was derived from a man between 18 and 35 years old who had recovered from COVID-19. CDR3 protein: CASSLGVVTYPLGEQYF. DNA of the CDR3: TGCGCCAGCAGCTTGGGAGTGGTTACCTACCCTCTTGGTGAGCAGTACTTC.